These 8 T cell receptor beta chains were sequenced from one sample in a study of blood T cell repertoires in COVID-19. Clones were read by immunoSEQ multiplex PCR, and TCRdb kept only the in-frame ones, dropping some. This sample has 200,000 to 250,000 clones, with roughly 87% found just once. The source material was PBMCs or T cells enriched from blood (not recorded which). The receptors here all came from a man aged 25-45 years who had recovered from COVID-19.

J is TRBJ1-5 and V is TRBV27; a possible D gene is TRBD1 (6 bases). Germline values: CDR1 MNHEY, CDR2 SMNVEV (reference sequence). There are 17 residues in the CDR3. V was clipped by 0 bases and J by 4 bases, with 16 bases between them. The CDR3 reads CASSLSFRGSTNQPQHF. CDR3 nucleotide sequence: TGTGCCAGCAGTTTATCATTTAGGGGGTCCACAAATCAGCCCCAGCATTTT.

CDR3 DNA: TGTGCCAGCAGTTCCTCAGGGGTGGGCGTTGAGCAGTACTTC. This gives the protein CASSSSGVGVEQYF. The J gene is TRBJ2-7, the V gene TRBV6-1; TRBD1 might be the D (6 bases). Trimming left V 5 bases short and J 7 bases short, with 18 bases between. Germline V gives CDR1 MNHNS, CDR2 SASEGT. There are 14 residues in the CDR3.

This clone appeared a few times. The V and J genes are TRBV19 and TRBJ2-5; D is uncertain. The CDR3 extends over 13 amino acids. Germline-derived CDR1 and CDR2 are LNHDA and SQIVND (reference sequence). The ends were cut back, 5 bases at V and 5 bases at J, with 12 bases in the middle. Here the CDR3 reads CASSVPTGETQYF. CDR3 bases: TGTGCCAGTAGTGTCCCGACCGGGGAGACCCAGTACTTC. The full variable domain, its missing parts supplied by reference TRBV19 and TRBJ2-5, is DGGITQSPKYLFRKEGQNVTLSCEQNLNHDAMYWYRQDPGQGLRLIYYSQIVNDFQKGDIAEGYSVSREKKESFPLTVTSAQKNPTAFYLCASSVPTGETQYFGPGTRLLVL.

The chain employs TRBV3-1 (or the pseudogene TRBV3-2) and TRBJ1-3; TRBD1 might be the D (5 bases). This CDR3 has 18 amino acids. CDR1 LGHDT and CDR2 YNNKEL come from the germline V gene (reference sequence). V was cut by 1 base and J by 0 bases, with 16 bases left in between. In DNA, the CDR3 is TGTGCCAGCAGCCAAGTATCGAACAGGATTTTCTCTGGAAACACCATATATTTT. Translating gives CASSQVSNRIFSGNTIYF.

The CDR3 protein is CASSQDSPSYEQYF. The CDR3 nucleotides read TGTGCCAGCAGTCAAGACAGCCCCTCCTACGAGCAGTACTTC. The gene calls are TRBV28 and TRBJ2-7; perhaps TRBD1 as D (5 bases). The V end lost 5 bases, the J end lost 0 bases, and 11 bases lay between the germline ends. The germline CDR1 and CDR2 sequences are MDHEN and SYDVKM. The CDR3 totals 14 residues.

As to this clone: A much larger clone lies a single base off, so this may be a read error. The rearrangement uses TRBV7-2 and TRBJ1-2, with a possible D match to TRBD1 (5 bases). Germline V lookup: CDR1 SGHTA, CDR2 FQGNSA. Between the trimmed V and J ends, which lost 5 bases and 2 bases, there was a span of 9 bases. The length of the CDR3 is 13 residues. CDR3 region: CASSHGQNYGYTF. For the CDR3, the DNA is TGTGCCAGCAGCCACGGACAAAACTATGGCTACACCTTC.

The gene calls are TRBV3-1 (or the pseudogene TRBV3-2) and TRBJ2-7; D remains unclear. The germline V gene has CDR1 LGHDT and CDR2 YNNKEL (reference sequence). The length of the CDR3 is 11 residues. Between the trimmed V and J ends, which lost 6 bases and 0 bases, there was a span of 3 bases. The CDR3: CASSSSYEQYF. The CDR3 DNA reads as TGTGCCAGCAGTAGCTCCTACGAGCAGTACTTC.

This chain links TRBV27 with TRBJ2-1; maybe TRBD2 (6 bases). Deletions cut 5 bases from V and 9 bases from J, with 11 bases between. The CDR3 is made up of 12 amino acids. The germline V gene encodes CDR1 MNHEY and CDR2 SMNVEV (reference sequence). The CDR3 nucleotides are TGTGCCAGCAGTGGGAACGGGGGTGAGCAGTTCTTC. This translates into CASSGNGGEQFF.